Listed here are 2 T cell receptor beta chains from one sample, sequenced in a study of identical twins. TCRdb recomputed calls from the 5' RACE reads with MiXCR, one row per CDR3 protein. Among a few hundred thousand distinct CDR3 sequences listed, nearly 10% were seen once. The same data also went into a second study, on yellow fever vaccine responses in identical twins.

The sample comprised PBMCs. All receptors derive from a woman in her late teens or twenties in good health.

At least ten counts were recorded for this clonotype. The chain joins TRBV7-2 to TRBJ2-5; 9 bases agree with TRBD2. Unmatched junction bases numbered 6, after V lost 2 bases and J lost 2 bases. CDR1 is SGHTA, CDR2 FQGNSA, per germline. The CDR3 length is 16 residues. The CDR3 DNA reads as TGTGCCAGCAGCTTAAGTAGCGGGAGCGGACAAGAGACCCAGTACTTC. Encoded protein: CASSLSSGSGQETQYF.

This chain connects TRBV4-2 to TRBJ2-7; 10 bases map to TRBD1. The ends lost 1 base at V and 2 bases at J; junction bases unmatched: 5. The germline CDR1 and CDR2 sequences are LGHNA and YNFKEQ. This CDR3 is built from 16 residues. The CDR3 nucleotides are TGTGCCAGCAGCCAAGCCGGGACAGGGGATCCCTACGAGCAGTACTTC. Its translation: CASSQAGTGDPYEQYF.